This TCR beta chain was captured by sequencing in a study of CD8 T cells in ankylosing spondylitis. CDR1 is SGHTA, CDR2 FQGNSA, per germline. There are 13 residues in the CDR3. Deletions cut 5 bases from V and 5 bases from J, with 12 bases between. This clonotype has more than one count but fewer than ten. The antigen is undetermined. Quantitative 5'-RACE with molecular barcodes generated TCR beta libraries. TCRdb recomputed calls from the 5' RACE reads with MiXCR, one row per CDR3 protein. This sample has hundreds of thousands of distinct CDR3 sequences, with 12% found just once. Study-wide findings and caveats: Before this, some motif variants had been reported in reactive arthritis synovial fluid and blood. Peripheral blood held disease-linked clones only at relatively low frequency, and these were CD8+. Reportedly, significant enrichment of disease-linked clones occurred in matched ankylosing spondylitis synovial fluid. Ankylosing spondylitis blood appeared to carry a characteristic TCR beta motif of seven to nine highly homologous variants.

The chain recombines TRBV7-2 with TRBJ1-2; a possible D gene is TRBD1 (6 bases). The specimen sequenced was blood, either unsorted or a sorted T cell fraction (not recorded which). This sequence was found in a male donor with ankylosing spondylitis. The CDR3 nucleotides read TGTGCCAGCAGCCCCCCCGGGACATATGGCTACACCTTC. Translating gives CASSPPGTYGYTF. Looking up the rest from reference TRBV7-2 and TRBJ1-2 gives the full variable domain: GAGVSQSPSNKVTEKGKDVELRCDPISGHTALYWYRQSLGQGLEFLIYFQGNSAPDKSGLPSDRFSAERTGGSVSTLTIQRTQQEDSAVYLCASSPPGTYGYTFGSGTRLTVV.